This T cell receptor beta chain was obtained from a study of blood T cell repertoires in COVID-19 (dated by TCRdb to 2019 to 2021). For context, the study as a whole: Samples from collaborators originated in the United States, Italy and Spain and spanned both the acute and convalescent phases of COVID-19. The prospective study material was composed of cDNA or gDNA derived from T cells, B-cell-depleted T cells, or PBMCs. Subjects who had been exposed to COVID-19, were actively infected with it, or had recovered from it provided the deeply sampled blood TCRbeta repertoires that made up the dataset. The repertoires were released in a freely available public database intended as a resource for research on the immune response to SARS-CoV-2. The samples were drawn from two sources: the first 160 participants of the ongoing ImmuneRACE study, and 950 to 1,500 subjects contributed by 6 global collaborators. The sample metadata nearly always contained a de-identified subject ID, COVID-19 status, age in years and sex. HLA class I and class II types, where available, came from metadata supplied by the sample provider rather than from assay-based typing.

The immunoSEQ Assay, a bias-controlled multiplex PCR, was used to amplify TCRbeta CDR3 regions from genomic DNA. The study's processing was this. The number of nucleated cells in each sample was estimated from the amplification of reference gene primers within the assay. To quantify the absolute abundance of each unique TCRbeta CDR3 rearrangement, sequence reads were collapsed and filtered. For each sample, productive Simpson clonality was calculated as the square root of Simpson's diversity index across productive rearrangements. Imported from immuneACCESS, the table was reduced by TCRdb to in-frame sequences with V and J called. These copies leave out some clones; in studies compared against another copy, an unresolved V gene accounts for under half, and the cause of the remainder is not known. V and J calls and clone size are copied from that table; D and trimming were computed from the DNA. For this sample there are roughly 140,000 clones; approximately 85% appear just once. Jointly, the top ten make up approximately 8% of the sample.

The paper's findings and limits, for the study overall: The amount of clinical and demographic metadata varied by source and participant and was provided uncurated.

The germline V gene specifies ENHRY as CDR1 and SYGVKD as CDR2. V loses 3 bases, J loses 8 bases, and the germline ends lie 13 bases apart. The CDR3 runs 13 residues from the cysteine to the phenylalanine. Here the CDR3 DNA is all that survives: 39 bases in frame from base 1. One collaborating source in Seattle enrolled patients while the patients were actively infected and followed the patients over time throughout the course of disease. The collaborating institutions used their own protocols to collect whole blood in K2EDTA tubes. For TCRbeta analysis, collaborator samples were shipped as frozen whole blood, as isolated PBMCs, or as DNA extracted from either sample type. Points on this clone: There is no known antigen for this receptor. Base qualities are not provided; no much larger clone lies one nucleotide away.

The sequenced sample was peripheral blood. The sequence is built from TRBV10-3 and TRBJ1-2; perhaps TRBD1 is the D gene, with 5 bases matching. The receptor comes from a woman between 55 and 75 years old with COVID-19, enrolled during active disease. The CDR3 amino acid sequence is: CAISDLGALGYTF. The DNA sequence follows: TGTGCCATCAGTGATTTAGGGGCTTTGGGCTACACCTTC.